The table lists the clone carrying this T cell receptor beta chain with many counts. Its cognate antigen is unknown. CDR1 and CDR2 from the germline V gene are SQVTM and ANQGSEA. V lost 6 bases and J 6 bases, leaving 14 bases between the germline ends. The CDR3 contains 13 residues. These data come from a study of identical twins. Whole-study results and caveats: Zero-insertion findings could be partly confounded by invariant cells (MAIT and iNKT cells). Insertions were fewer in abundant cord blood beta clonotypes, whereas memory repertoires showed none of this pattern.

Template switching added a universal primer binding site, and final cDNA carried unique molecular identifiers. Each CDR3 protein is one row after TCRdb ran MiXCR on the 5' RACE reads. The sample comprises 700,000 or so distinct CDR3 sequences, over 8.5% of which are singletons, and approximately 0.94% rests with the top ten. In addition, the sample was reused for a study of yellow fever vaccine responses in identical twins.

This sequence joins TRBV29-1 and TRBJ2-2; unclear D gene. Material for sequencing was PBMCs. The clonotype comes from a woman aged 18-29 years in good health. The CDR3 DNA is TGCAGCGTGCGAGTCGGGTCGCCCGGGGAGCTGTTTTTT. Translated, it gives CSVRVGSPGELFF.